This T cell receptor (beta chain) was recovered during a study of T cells after yellow fever vaccination. Overall study: It was SMART-Seq v4 Ultra Low Input that prepared the fractions with low cell numbers. Overall study findings and caveats: Abundant clonotypes from the bulk population could contaminate FACS-sorted repertoires.

The V end was cut by 4 bases, the J end by 4 bases, with 8 bases between. The CDR3 loop spans 12 amino acids. CDR1 is SGHKS, CDR2 YYEKEE, per germline (reference sequence). This clonotype was seen many times. What it binds is unknown. It was through 5'RACE template switching that TCR cDNA was made, with a universal primer site and UMIs added. MiXCR was run by TCRdb on the 5' RACE reads, yielding one entry per CDR3 protein. The sample holds around 140,000 distinct CDR3 sequences, around 6.3% seen once. The source was CD4+ T cells sorted from PBMCs, collected 10 days after the yellow fever booster vaccination. The chain carries TRBV5-5 and TRBJ1-2; D unresolved. The sequence was collected from a man aged 25-40 years who received the YFV17D yellow fever vaccine. The CDR3 region is CASSPDAYGYTF. CDR3 coding DNA: TGTGCCAGCAGCCCGGACGCCTATGGCTACACCTTC.